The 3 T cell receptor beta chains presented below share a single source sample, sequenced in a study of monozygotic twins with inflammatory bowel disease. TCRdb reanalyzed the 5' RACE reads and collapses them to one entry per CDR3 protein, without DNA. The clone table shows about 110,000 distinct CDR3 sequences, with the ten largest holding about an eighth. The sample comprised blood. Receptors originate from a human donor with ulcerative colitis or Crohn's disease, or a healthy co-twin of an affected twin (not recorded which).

The chain's CDR3 is CASSQDVGYDEQFF. The rearrangement links TRBV3-1 to TRBJ2-1. CDR1 is LGHDT, CDR2 YNNKEL, per germline (reference sequence). This CDR3 region has 14 residues.

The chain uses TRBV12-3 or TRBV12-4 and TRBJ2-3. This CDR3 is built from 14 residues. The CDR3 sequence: CASRGIDSTDTQYF.

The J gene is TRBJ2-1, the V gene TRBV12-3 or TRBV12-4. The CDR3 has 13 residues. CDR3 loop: CASSLAERDEQFF.